These 18 T cell receptor beta chains originate from one sample sequenced in a study of sequential checkpoint blockade in melanoma. The treatment denotes: randomized to nivolumab then ipilimumab (arm A) or the reverse (arm B). Repertoires were generated with immunoSEQ multiplex PCR, while TCRdb's copy carries only in-frame clones and drops some. This table has about 28,000 clones, around 80% appearing once. The specimen comprised CD8+ T cells sorted from blood (inferred from file names), sampled from a patient given nivolumab and ipilimumab in sequence. Receptor source: a human donor with melanoma.

This chain links TRBV19 with TRBJ1-1; a possible D gene is TRBD1 (6 bases). This CDR3 contains 10 residues. The ends were cut back, 11 bases at V and 11 bases at J, with 15 bases in the middle. Per germline, CDR1 LNHDA and CDR2 SQIVND (reference sequence). CDR3 DNA sequence: TGTGCCTCCAAGGGGGTAGAGGCTTTCTTT. Translating gives CASKGVEAFF.

This chain uses TRBV2 with TRBJ1-2; possible D gene TRBD1, 6 bases. Germline V gives CDR1 SNHLY, CDR2 FYNNEI. CDR3 length: 15 residues. Trimming removed 3 bases from V and 1 base from J, with 12 bases in between. CDR3 region: CASSDGYRDNYGYTF. CDR3 DNA sequence: TGTGCCAGCAGTGATGGGTACAGGGATAACTATGGCTACACCTTC. The full variable domain, with the rest looked up from reference TRBV2 and TRBJ1-2, is EPEVTQTPSHQVTQMGQEVILRCVPISNHLYFYWYRQILGQKVEFLVSFYNNEISEKSEIFDDQFSVERPDGSNFTLKIRSTKLEDSAMYFCASSDGYRDNYGYTFGSGTRLTVV.

The chain couples TRBV9 to TRBJ2-6; weak D call: TRBD1 (5 bases). The CDR3 extends over 15 amino acids. Trimming shortened V by 3 bases and J by 0 bases, and 7 bases separated the two germline ends. From germline, CDR1 is SGDLS and CDR2 YYNGEE. The CDR3 DNA sequence: TGTGCCAGCAGCGAGACAGACTCTGGGGCCAACGTCCTGACTTTC. Amino acid sequence: CASSETDSGANVLTF.

The rearrangement uses TRBV7-9 and TRBJ2-2; TRBD1 is a possible D gene (8 bases). CDR3 size: 16 residues. The V gene's germline CDR1 is SEHNR and CDR2 FQNEAQ (reference sequence). V lost 6 bases and J 7 bases, leaving 21 bases between the germline ends. The CDR3 bases are TGTGCCAGCAGTCCCTCAGGGGGCCAGCGGGGCGGGGAGCTGTTTTTT. It is translated as CASSPSGGQRGGELFF.

This clone occurred once. The chain has TRBV28 and TRBJ2-6, with 8 bases matching TRBD2. There are 18 residues in the CDR3. The ends lost 4 bases at V and 0 bases at J; junction bases unmatched: 8. Per germline, CDR1 MDHEN and CDR2 SYDVKM. The CDR3 spells CASSSPGSGDSGANVLTF. As DNA, the CDR3 is TGTGCCAGCAGTTCCCCGGGTAGCGGGGACTCTGGGGCCAACGTCCTGACTTTC. Using reference TRBV28 and TRBJ2-6 for the parts outside the CDR3, the full variable domain is DVKVTQSSRYLVKRTGEKVFLECVQDMDHENMFWYRQDPGLGLRLIYFSYDVKMKEKGDIPEGYSVSREKKERFSLILESASTNQTSMYLCASSSPGSGDSGANVLTFGAGSRLTVL.

The gene calls are TRBV27 and TRBJ1-1, with a weak D call TRBD1 (6 bases). V lost 2 bases to trimming and J lost 4 bases, with 14 bases between them. Germline V lookup: CDR1 MNHEY, CDR2 SMNVEV (reference sequence). This CDR3 comprises 15 residues. The CDR3 nucleotides are TGTGCCAGCAGTTTAACCGCGGGGGCTAGCACTGAAGCTTTCTTT. Translated, it gives CASSLTAGASTEAFF.

The chain is built from TRBV11-3 and TRBJ2-7; D ambiguous. The V and J ends lost 5 bases and 0 bases respectively, with 8 bases between them. The CDR3 contains 13 residues. Germline assignment: CDR1 SGHNT and CDR2 YENEEA. In DNA, the CDR3 is TGTGCCAGCAGCCCAGGCCTCTCCTACGAGCAGTACTTC. Protein sequence: CASSPGLSYEQYF.

The chain links TRBV28 to TRBJ1-4, with D perhaps TRBD1 (6 bases). The CDR3 extends over 15 amino acids. V lost 5 bases and J lost 6, with 16 bases in between. CDR1 MDHEN and CDR2 SYDVKM come from the germline V gene. CDR3 DNA: TGTGCCAGCAGTACAATCGGACAGAACCATGAAAAACTGTTTTTT. It encodes CASSTIGQNHEKLFF.

The V and J genes are TRBV18 and TRBJ2-1, with 11 bases identical to TRBD2. Germline-derived CDR1 and CDR2 are KGHSH and LQKENI. Trimming took 3 bases from V and 3 from J; bases not matched to a gene: 10. This CDR3 contains 18 residues. The CDR3 sequence is CASSPAISGTSGYNEQFF. The CDR3 DNA reads TGTGCCAGCTCACCGGCAATCTCCGGGACTAGCGGCTACAATGAGCAGTTCTTC.

The gene calls are TRBV27 and TRBJ1-1; unclear D gene. Looked up from germline, CDR1 is MNHEY and CDR2 is SMNVEV (reference sequence). This CDR3 region has 15 residues. V lost 2 bases and J 0 bases, leaving 10 bases between the germline ends. Here the CDR3 reads CASSLIVGVNTEAFF. The CDR3, as DNA: TGTGCCAGCAGTTTAATCGTGGGAGTGAACACTGAAGCTTTCTTT.

This clone was detected a few times. V is TRBV19 and J is TRBJ2-5, with 8 bases that match TRBD2. The CDR3 is 17 amino acids. With V trimmed by 1 base and J by 4 bases, 11 bases remained unmatched. CDR1 LNHDA and CDR2 SQIVND come from the germline V gene (reference sequence). The DNA for the CDR3 is TGTGCCAGTAGTATAGGCACTAGCGGCCCTATGGGAGAGACCCAGTACTTC. It encodes CASSIGTSGPMGETQYF.

The gene calls are TRBV4-2 and TRBJ1-2; D is unresolved. This CDR3 is built from 14 residues. V gave up 5 bases and J gave up 4 bases, with 14 bases separating them. Looked up from germline, CDR1 is LGHNA and CDR2 is YNFKEQ. CDR3 coding DNA: TGTGCCAGCAGCTTAGCCAGACCGCGCTATGGCTACACCTTC. It translates to CASSLARPRYGYTF.

V gene TRBV6-4 combines with J gene TRBJ2-2; 8 bases fit TRBD2. V trimming: 7 bases; J trimming: 3 bases; junction bases outside the gene matches: 16. The CDR3 loop spans 18 amino acids. Germline V gene data show CDR1 as MRHNA and CDR2 as SNTAGT. Here the CDR3 reads CASTPSAGGWEDTGELFF. The CDR3 DNA is TGTGCCAGCACGCCTTCTGCGGGGGGATGGGAGGACACCGGGGAGCTGTTTTTT.

About this clone: Other DNA variants within this sample encode the same CDR3. The chain couples TRBV9 to TRBJ2-3; D is possibly TRBD2 (6 bases). The CDR3 is 14 residues long. Looked up from germline, CDR1 is SGDLS and CDR2 is YYNGEE. V shed 2 bases and J shed 3 bases, with 10 bases lying between them. CDR3 nucleotides: TGTGCCAGCAGCGTTTACGGGAGTACAGATACGCAGTATTTT. Its protein product is CASSVYGSTDTQYF.

This clone was detected only once. The CDR3 reads CASSVESSSYEQYF. In DNA, the CDR3 is TGTGCCAGCAGCGTAGAGTCCAGCTCCTACGAGCAGTACTTC. The chain joins TRBV9 to TRBJ2-7; D remains ambiguous. Germline loops: CDR1 SGDLS, CDR2 YYNGEE. With 0 bases removed from V and 0 bases from J, the gap between germline ends came to 7 bases. The CDR3 has 14 amino acids.

V usage is TRBV5-1 and J usage is TRBJ2-3; maybe TRBD2 (6 bases). The germline CDR1 and CDR2 sequences are SGHRS and YFSETQ. The CDR3 is made up of 15 amino acids. V was shortened by 7 bases and J by 2 bases, with 17 bases between the two germline ends. For the CDR3, the DNA is TGCGCCAGCGGCGGAAACGGGAGAATCACAGATACGCAGTATTTT. It yields the protein CASGGNGRITDTQYF.

This clone was seen more than once but under ten times. The CDR3, as DNA: TGCAGCGTTGAAGGGGACAGGTTCTCCTACAATGAGCAGTTCTTC. Its protein product is CSVEGDRFSYNEQFF. The chain joins TRBV29-1 to TRBJ2-1, with 8 bases identical to TRBD1. V trimming: 1 base; J trimming: 0 bases; junction bases outside the gene matches: 2. From germline, CDR1 is SQVTM and CDR2 ANQGSEA. This CDR3 spans 15 amino acids.

This rearrangement joins TRBV4-2 to TRBJ2-3; the D is unclear. Germline CDR1 reads LGHNA; CDR2 reads YNFKEQ. This CDR3 spans 15 amino acids. V shed 0 bases and J shed 2 bases, with 9 bases lying between them. CDR3 coding DNA: TGTGCCAGCAGCCAAGAGAGGATCCACACAGATACGCAGTATTTT. Amino acids: CASSQERIHTDTQYF.